The next 25 T cell receptor beta chains were all read from a single sample in a study of blood T cell repertoires in COVID-19. Assay: immunoSEQ multiplex PCR; the TCRdb copy retains only in-frame clones and omits some. The profile shows around 99,000 clones, 84% of them singletons. The sample consisted of peripheral blood. Every receptor here comes from a human donor in a cohort sampled during active COVID-19.

This rearrangement joins TRBV18 to TRBJ2-2; the D gene is possibly TRBD1 (6 bases). The CDR3 extends over 15 amino acids. Germline V gene sequence: CDR1 KGHSH, CDR2 LQKENI. The V end lost 3 bases, the J end lost 3 bases, and 11 bases lay between the germline ends. CDR3 loop: CASSPGQADTGELFF. The CDR3 region has the DNA TGTGCCAGCTCACCGGGACAAGCTGACACCGGGGAGCTGTTTTTT.

The chain joins TRBV11-2 to TRBJ2-1; 11 positions agree with TRBD2. Germline V CDR1 and CDR2: SGHAT, FQNNGV. With V trimmed by 5 bases and J by 7 bases, 10 bases remained unmatched. The CDR3 is 16 residues long. As DNA, the CDR3 is TGTGCCAGCAGCACCTTAGCGGGAGGGCCGATAAATGAGCAGTTCTTC. Its translation: CASSTLAGGPINEQFF.

This clone was seen just once. The chain joins TRBV9 to TRBJ2-1; 8 bases fit TRBD2. Germline CDR1 is SGDLS and CDR2 is YYNGEE. This CDR3 has 17 amino acids. V trimming: 5 bases; J trimming: 6 bases; junction bases outside the gene matches: 16. The CDR3 sequence is CASSERSSGMLTNEQFF. The CDR3 DNA reads TGTGCCAGCAGTGAGAGGAGTAGCGGGATGTTAACCAATGAGCAGTTCTTC.

The chain has TRBV2 and TRBJ1-4, with D unresolved. This CDR3 is built from 14 residues. V lost 7 bases and J 0 bases, leaving 9 bases between the germline ends. CDR1 and CDR2 from the germline V gene are SNHLY and FYNNEI. CDR3 region: CASIPLTTNEKLFF. The CDR3 DNA follows: TGTGCCAGCATCCCACTTACAACTAATGAAAAACTGTTTTTT.

The V and J genes are TRBV3-1 (or the pseudogene TRBV3-2) and TRBJ1-6; 10 nucleotides agree with TRBD1. The V gene's germline CDR1 is LGHDT and CDR2 YNNKEL (reference sequence). This CDR3 is 15 amino acids long. V lost 1 base and J lost 11; bases outside the gene matches: 5. This chain's CDR3 is CASSQGRTGGPPLHF. The CDR3 region has the DNA TGTGCCAGCAGCCAAGGCCGGACAGGGGGTCCACCCCTCCACTTT.

The chain joins TRBV11-2 to TRBJ1-3; TRBD1 might be the D (5 bases). The CDR3 runs 15 residues. V shed 0 bases and J shed 4 bases, with 10 bases lying between them. Per the germline V gene, CDR1 is SGHAT and CDR2 is FQNNGV. The CDR3 is CASSLDVGLGNTIYF. The CDR3 DNA sequence: TGTGCCAGCAGCTTAGACGTGGGGCTCGGAAACACCATATATTTT.

This clone was detected a few times. The chain has TRBV5-1 and TRBJ2-7; D might be TRBD1 (6 bases). This CDR3 is built from 13 residues. The germline gives CDR1 SGHRS, CDR2 YFSETQ. V was pared by 1 base and J by 3 bases, with 8 bases between. In DNA, the CDR3 is TGCGCCAGCAGCTTGTCAGGGGACTACGAGCAGTACGTC. This encodes CASSLSGDYEQYV.

The V gene is TRBV12-5, the J gene TRBJ1-5; D unclear. Trimming took 3 bases from V and 0 from J, leaving 12 bases between them. The germline V gene has CDR1 LGHNT and CDR2 FRNRAP. The CDR3 totals 16 residues. CDR3 amino acids: CASGLHSGYSNQPQHF. The CDR3 nucleotides are TGTGCTAGTGGTTTACACTCGGGGTATAGCAATCAGCCCCAGCATTTT.

The gene calls are TRBV7-2 and TRBJ1-2; no definite D call. V was shortened by 4 bases and J by 3 bases, with 9 bases between the two germline ends. Germline CDR1 SGHTA, CDR2 FQGNSA. The CDR3 runs to 13 residues. The CDR3, as DNA: TGTGCCAGCAGCTACAATACCGACTATGGCTACACCTTC. Its translation is CASSYNTDYGYTF.

The chain couples TRBV4-1 to TRBJ2-1; 8 bases agree with TRBD2. The J segment lost 4 bases and the V segment lost 4 bases, leaving 9 bases of the junction unmatched. Looked up from germline, CDR1 is MGHRA and CDR2 is YSYEKL. The CDR3 runs to 16 residues. The CDR3 DNA reads as TGCGCCAGCAGCCCGCTCCCGGGACTAGGGTACAATGAGCAGTTCTTC. Translating it yields CASSPLPGLGYNEQFF.

V and J are TRBV27 and TRBJ2-1; D not resolved. CDR1 and CDR2 (germline): MNHEY, SMNVEV (reference sequence). The V gene lost 0 bases and the J gene lost 0 bases, with 9 bases spanning the gap. The CDR3 sequence is 16 residues long. This chain's CDR3 is CASSLSGVNSYNEQFF. CDR3 sequence (DNA): TGTGCCAGCAGTTTATCAGGAGTAAACTCCTACAATGAGCAGTTCTTC.

V gene TRBV29-1 combines with J gene TRBJ2-1, with D maybe TRBD1 (6 bases). CDR1 and CDR2 (germline): SQVTM, ANQGSEA. The CDR3 loop spans 15 amino acids. The V and J ends lost 6 bases and 2 bases respectively, with 17 bases between them. The CDR3 protein is CSVNSGTHTYNEQFF. In DNA, the CDR3 is TGCAGCGTGAATTCCGGGACACACACCTACAATGAGCAGTTCTTC.

The chain carries TRBV7-8 and TRBJ2-7; no reliable D call. Trimming stripped 5 bases from V and 4 bases from J, with 15 bases between. This CDR3 has 14 residues. Germline V CDR1 and CDR2: SGHVS, FQNEAQ. The CDR3 nucleotides read TGTGCCAGCAGCAAAAGCCCGGAGCCGTACGAGCAGTACTTC. Translating gives CASSKSPEPYEQYF.

The chain carries TRBV2 and TRBJ1-5; 8 nucleotides align to TRBD1. Germline lookup yields CDR1 SNHLY and CDR2 FYNNEI. This CDR3 is built from 15 residues. V lost 7 bases to trimming and J lost 4 bases; unmatched junction nucleotides: 9. Written as DNA, the CDR3 is TGTGCCAGCATCTTAGACAGGGGCTATAATCAGCCCCAGCATTTT. This translates into CASILDRGYNQPQHF.

This clone was counted once. The CDR3 loop is CASSLRTGTGGEQYV. CDR3 coding DNA: TGTGCCAGCAGTCTACGGACAGGGACTGGGGGCGAGCAGTACGTC. J is TRBJ2-7 and V is TRBV6-5, with 8 bases matching TRBD1. CDR3 size: 15 residues. V lost 5 bases, J lost 6 bases, and 12 bases stayed unmatched. Germline V CDR1 and CDR2: MNHEY, SVGAGI.

The chain recombines TRBV6-2 or TRBV6-3 with TRBJ2-2; 9 bases match TRBD1. The CDR3 contains 18 residues. Losses at the gene ends were 6 bases for V and 3 bases for J; bases not matched to a gene: 14. CDR1 is MNHEY, CDR2 SVGEGT, per germline. The CDR3 reads CASSPSPGTGRYTGELFF. The CDR3 nucleotides are TGTGCCAGCAGCCCTAGTCCCGGGACAGGGAGGTACACCGGGGAGCTGTTTTTT.

The sample holds one count of this clone. This chain joins TRBV19 and TRBJ2-7; D is undetermined. CDR3 length: 13 residues. Germline V gives CDR1 LNHDA, CDR2 SQIVND (reference sequence). V was trimmed by 2 bases and J by 2 bases, leaving 7 bases between them. CDR3 bases: TGTGCCAGTAGTATATACTTAACCTACGAGCAGTACTTC. Its translation is CASSIYLTYEQYF.

The chain joins TRBV3-1 (or the pseudogene TRBV3-2) to TRBJ2-3; D is unclear. The CDR3 length is 14 residues. Trimming shortened V by 7 bases and J by 1 base, and 12 bases separated the two germline ends. Germline CDR1 is LGHDT and CDR2 is YNNKEL (reference sequence). CDR3 residues: CASKPTEGTDTQYF. CDR3 DNA sequence: TGTGCCAGCAAACCGACCGAGGGCACAGATACGCAGTATTTT.

V usage is TRBV9 and J usage is TRBJ2-5; 11 nucleotides align to TRBD1. Trimming at V came to 0 bases and at J to 6 bases, leaving 7 bases not matched to a gene. Per the germline V gene, CDR1 is SGDLS and CDR2 is YYNGEE. The CDR3 extends over 16 amino acids. CDR3 nucleotides: TGTGCCAGCAGCGTAGGAGGGGGGACAGGGGGAAAGACCCAGTACTTC. It translates to CASSVGGGTGGKTQYF.

This clone was picked up a small number of times. The chain is built from TRBV19 and TRBJ1-3; D ambiguous. The germline gives CDR1 LNHDA, CDR2 SQIVND (reference sequence). The germline V and J ends were trimmed by 5 bases and 1 base, with 9 bases remaining between them. CDR3 length equals 14 residues. CDR3 residues: CASSGSASGNTIYF. The CDR3 coding sequence is TGTGCCAGTAGTGGGTCAGCGTCTGGAAACACCATATATTTT.

The chain joins TRBV3-1 (or the pseudogene TRBV3-2) to TRBJ1-4; 8 bases match TRBD1. Trimming at V came to 5 bases and at J to 4 bases, leaving 6 bases not matched to a gene. Germline CDR1 LGHDT, CDR2 YNNKEL (reference sequence). There are 15 residues in the CDR3. CDR3 sequence reads: CASSARGQDNEKLFF. DNA for the CDR3: TGTGCCAGCAGCGCCAGGGGACAGGATAATGAAAAACTGTTTTTT.

The chain employs TRBV14 and TRBJ2-1, with 7 nucleotides matching TRBD2. V dropped 1 base and J dropped 4; count of bases not matched to a gene: 7. CDR3 length equals 16 residues. Germline V lookup: CDR1 SGHDN, CDR2 FVKESK. CDR3 coding DNA: TGTGCCAGCAGCCAAGCGAGCGGGGCCGGATACAATGAGCAGTTCTTC. It yields the protein CASSQASGAGYNEQFF.

CDR3 region: CASSRTGGGTDTQYF. DNA of the CDR3: TGCGCCAGCAGTCGAACAGGGGGCGGCACAGATACGCAGTATTTT. This sequence joins TRBV5-1 and TRBJ2-3, with 9 bases fitting TRBD1. The CDR3 consists of 15 residues. Germline values: CDR1 SGHRS, CDR2 YFSETQ. V shed 5 bases, J shed 1 base, and the junction held 5 bases outside the gene matches.

The V call is TRBV9, the J call TRBJ1-2; the match to TRBD1 covers 7 bases. Losses at the gene ends were 4 bases for V and 7 bases for J; bases not matched to a gene: 10. From germline, CDR1 is SGDLS and CDR2 YYNGEE. The CDR3 has 14 amino acids. The CDR3 region has the DNA TGTGCCAGCAGCATAGGCCGGGACAGCCGTGGCTACACCTTC. It is translated as CASSIGRDSRGYTF.

This rearrangement joins TRBV5-1 to TRBJ2-3; D unresolved. Germline assignment: CDR1 SGHRS and CDR2 YFSETQ. Trimming took 1 base from V and 0 from J, leaving 9 bases between them. The CDR3 consists of 15 residues. CDR3 nucleotide sequence: TGCGCCAGCAGCTTGTTCTTGTCTAGCACAGATACGCAGTATTTT. It codes for CASSLFLSSTDTQYF.